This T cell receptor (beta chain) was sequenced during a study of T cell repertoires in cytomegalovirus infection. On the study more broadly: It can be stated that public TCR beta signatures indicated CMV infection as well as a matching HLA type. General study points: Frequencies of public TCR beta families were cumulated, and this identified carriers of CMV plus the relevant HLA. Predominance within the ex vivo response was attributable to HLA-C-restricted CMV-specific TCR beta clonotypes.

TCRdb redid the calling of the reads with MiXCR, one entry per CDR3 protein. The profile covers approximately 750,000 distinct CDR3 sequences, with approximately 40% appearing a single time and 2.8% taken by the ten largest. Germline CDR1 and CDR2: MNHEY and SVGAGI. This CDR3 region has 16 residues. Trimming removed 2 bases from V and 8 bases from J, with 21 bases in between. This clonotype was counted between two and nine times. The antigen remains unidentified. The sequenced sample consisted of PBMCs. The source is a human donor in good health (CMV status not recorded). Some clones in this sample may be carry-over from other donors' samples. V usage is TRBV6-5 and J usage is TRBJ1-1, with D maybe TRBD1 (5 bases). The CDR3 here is CASSYRGIVRVQEAFF. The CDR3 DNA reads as TGTGCCAGCAGTTACAGGGGTATAGTGCGGGTCCAAGAAGCTTTCTTT.